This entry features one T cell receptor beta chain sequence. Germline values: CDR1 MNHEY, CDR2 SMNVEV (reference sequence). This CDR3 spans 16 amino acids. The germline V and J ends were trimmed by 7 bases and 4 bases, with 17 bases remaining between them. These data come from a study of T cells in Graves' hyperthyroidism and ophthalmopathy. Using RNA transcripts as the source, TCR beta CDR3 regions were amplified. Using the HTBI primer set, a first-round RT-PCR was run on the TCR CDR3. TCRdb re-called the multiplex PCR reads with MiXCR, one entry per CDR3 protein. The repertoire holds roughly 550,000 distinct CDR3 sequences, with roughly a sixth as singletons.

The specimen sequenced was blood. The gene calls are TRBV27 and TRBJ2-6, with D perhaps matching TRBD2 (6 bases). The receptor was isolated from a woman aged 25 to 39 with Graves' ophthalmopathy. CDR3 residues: CASMGGMGLGANVLTF. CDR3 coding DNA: TGTGCCAGCATGGGCGGGATGGGTCTCGGGGCCAACGTCCTGACTTTC.